The 2 T cell receptor beta chains below all came from one sample that was sequenced in a study of cytomegalovirus exposure and HLA in healthy donors. Primers for the PCR totalled 60 Vbeta and 13 Jbeta. Repertoires were generated with immunoSEQ multiplex PCR, while TCRdb's copy carries only in-frame clones and drops some. Of roughly 130,000 clones detected, approximately 79% appear once; the ten largest clones hold approximately 1%. Sequencing was done on a sample of PBMCs. Receptors were obtained from a man aged 18 to 30 in good health and CMV-seronegative.

The genes are TRBV7-2 and TRBJ2-5, with TRBD1 matching 9 bases. This CDR3 spans 15 amino acids. Germline values: CDR1 SGHTA, CDR2 FQGNSA. With V trimmed by 3 bases and J by 4 bases, 6 bases remained unmatched. DNA for the CDR3: TGTGCCAGCAGCTTGGTAGGACAGGGGAGAGAGACCCAGTACTTC. As protein: CASSLVGQGRETQYF.

For this clone: Because the CDR3's place on the DNA is in doubt, the DNA is left out and the CDR3 is given as listed by TCRdb. The V call is TRBV7-8, the J call TRBJ1-2; TRBD1 reflects the table's D call only, with no check against the DNA. The CDR3 totals 12 residues, both ends included. Germline assignment: CDR1 SGHVS and CDR2 FQNEAQ. The CDR3 protein is CASSLVGTGITF.